The T cell receptor (beta chain) described here comes from a study of control samples from healthy donors and cancer patients. The CDR3 spans 11 residues. Germline V gene lookup returns CDR1 SEHNR and CDR2 FQNEAQ (reference sequence). The V end lost 7 bases, the J end lost 5 bases, and 9 bases lay between the germline ends. Assay: immunoSEQ multiplex PCR; the TCRdb copy retains only in-frame clones and omits some. This sample has fewer than 120,000 clones, with roughly 90% found just once. This chain connects TRBV7-9 to TRBJ2-7; D is unclear. The receptor comes from a woman aged 60-75 years with lung cancer. Material for sequencing was PBMCs. The CDR3 region is CASTLENEQYF. In nucleotides, the CDR3 is TGTGCCAGCACCCTAGAGAACGAGCAGTACTTC.